This T cell receptor beta chain was sequenced in a study of neoadjuvant anti-PD-1 for oral cavity cancer. Study overall: Non-progressing patients received a fourth nivolumab dose near day 43, then surgery on days 50-56.

Findings and caveats of the study: Treg/Th17 ratio rose with pretreatment blood and fell with post-treatment tumor TCRbeta clonality.

Profiling relied on immunoSEQ multiplex PCR, and the TCRdb table lists in-frame clones only, not all of them. The sample includes fewer than 15,000 clones, about 70% of them seen just once. This clone was observed a single time. Antigen specificity is unknown. J gave up 1 base and V 5 bases, and 2 bases lay outside the gene matches. The CDR3 runs 14 residues. Germline CDR1 reads MNHEY; CDR2 reads SVGAGI. Patients had HPV-negative, locally advanced oral cavity squamous cell carcinoma. No culture or expansion preceded analysis of these blood cells. The chain links TRBV6-5 to TRBJ2-3, with 8 bases fitting TRBD2. The specimen comprised PBMCs, sampled before nivolumab (anti-PD-1) treatment. The receptor was isolated from a person between 40 and 80 years old with oral cavity squamous cell carcinoma. CDR3 coding DNA: TGTGCCAGCAGTACGACTAGCGGCACAGATACGCAGTATTTT. Translated, it gives CASSTTSGTDTQYF.